The 30 T cell receptor beta chains below were found in one sample sequenced in a study of blood T cell repertoires in COVID-19. Profiled with immunoSEQ multiplex PCR; TCRdb holds only in-frame clones, not every one. The table shows 100,000 to 150,000 clones, with around 80% occurring only once. Sequenced: PBMCs or T cells enriched from blood (not recorded which). The receptors shown here come from a man in his forties with acute COVID-19.

This chain joins TRBV6-5 and TRBJ2-7; D uncertain. Trimming removed 2 bases at V and 7 bases at J, with 9 bases between. CDR1 MNHEY and CDR2 SVGAGI come from the germline V gene. This CDR3 has 12 amino acids. This CDR3 is CASSYDQREQYF. CDR3 DNA sequence: TGTGCCAGCAGTTACGATCAACGGGAGCAGTACTTC.

This chain connects TRBV6-5 to TRBJ1-5; no definite D call. CDR1 and CDR2 (germline): MNHEY, SVGAGI. This CDR3 has 13 residues. V lost 0 bases and J 5 bases, leaving 5 bases between the germline ends. The CDR3, as DNA: TGTGCCAGCAGTTACTCGCGAGATCAGCCCCAGCATTTT. Encoded protein: CASSYSRDQPQHF.

This chain uses TRBV19 with TRBJ1-2; tentatively, D is TRBD1 (6 bases). Germline CDR1 reads LNHDA; CDR2 reads SQIVND (reference sequence). Trimming stripped 5 bases from V and 4 bases from J, with 14 bases between. The CDR3 length is 14 residues. In DNA form, the CDR3 reads TGTGCCAGTAGTCTCGGGCAGGGGCCCTATGGCTACACCTTC. Translation: CASSLGQGPYGYTF.

In DNA form, the CDR3 reads TGTGCCAGCAGTTTAGGTCCAGCGGCGAGGTTGTACTTC. Protein: CASSLGPAARLYF. J is TRBJ2-7 and V is TRBV12-3 or TRBV12-4, with D possibly matching TRBD2 (5 bases). The V end was cut by 1 base, the J end by 12 bases, with 16 bases between. The CDR3 consists of 13 residues.

The chain combines TRBV9 with TRBJ2-2, with a possible D match to TRBD2 (5 bases). Germline V gene lookup returns CDR1 SGDLS and CDR2 YYNGEE. Trimming removed 6 bases at V and 0 bases at J, with 9 bases between. The CDR3 extends over 14 amino acids. The chain's CDR3 is CASKFGANTGELFF. The CDR3, as DNA: TGTGCCAGCAAATTCGGGGCGAACACCGGGGAGCTGTTTTTT.

DNA for the CDR3: TGTGCCAGCAGTACCGGGACAGGAAACACCGGGGAGCTGTTTTTT. Protein sequence: CASSTGTGNTGELFF. V gene TRBV27 combines with J gene TRBJ2-2; 8 nucleotides line up with TRBD1. Germline CDR1 is MNHEY and CDR2 is SMNVEV (reference sequence). V lost 5 bases and J lost 2; bases outside the gene matches: 4. There are 15 residues in the CDR3.

This clone was recorded once. This chain joins TRBV5-6 and TRBJ1-1; TRBD1 aligns across 7 bases. V was pared by 4 bases and J by 1 base, with 7 bases of the junction left unmatched. The CDR3 runs to 15 residues. From germline, CDR1 is SGHDT and CDR2 YYEEEE. For the CDR3, the DNA is TGTGCCAGCAGCGATCCCGGGACAGAGAACACTGAAGCTTTCTTT. It translates to CASSDPGTENTEAFF.

The V gene is TRBV12-3 or TRBV12-4, the J gene TRBJ2-1, with a weak D call TRBD2 (5 bases). Trimming shortened V by 1 base and J by 10 bases, and 11 bases separated the two germline ends. This CDR3 has 13 residues. CDR3 nucleotides: TGTGCCAGCAGTTTAGGGAGAGGGAACGAGCAGTTCTTC. Translation: CASSLGRGNEQFF.

The V call is TRBV20-1, the J call TRBJ2-5, with D perhaps TRBD2 (6 bases). The V end lost 3 bases, the J end lost 4 bases, and 12 bases lay between the germline ends. This CDR3 has 13 residues. Looked up from germline, CDR1 is DFQATT and CDR2 is SNEGSKA (reference sequence). CDR3 loop: CSASEGGAETQYF. For the CDR3, the DNA is TGCAGTGCTAGTGAGGGAGGCGCAGAGACCCAGTACTTC.

This chain links TRBV6-5 with TRBJ2-1; TRBD1 aligns across 7 bases. V was clipped by 5 bases and J by 5 bases; unmatched bases: 3. From germline, CDR1 is MNHEY and CDR2 SVGAGI. The CDR3 has 13 amino acids. CDR3 in amino acids: CASSTQGNNEQFF. CDR3 DNA: TGTGCCAGCAGTACACAGGGGAACAATGAGCAGTTCTTC.

The V call is TRBV11-2, the J call TRBJ2-4; 13 bases align to TRBD2. CDR3 length: 16 residues. CDR1 and CDR2 from the germline V gene are SGHAT and FQNNGV. V was clipped by 5 bases and J by 8 bases; unmatched bases: 9. CDR3 coding DNA: TGTGCCAGCAGCATGGGACGGACTAGCGGGGGAGACATTCAGTACTTC. It specifies CASSMGRTSGGDIQYF.

Points on this clone: One end of the junction varies from germline; a read error may be responsible. The V gene is TRBV4-2, the J gene TRBJ2-3; 13 nucleotides align to TRBD2. CDR1 is LGHNA, CDR2 YNFKEQ, per germline. This CDR3 spans 17 amino acids. The CDR3 spells CASSQALAGGSGDTQYF. The CDR3 DNA sequence: TGTGCCAGCAGTCAAGCACTAGCGGGGGGGTCTGGAGATACGCAGTATTTT.

V gene TRBV19 combines with J gene TRBJ1-5; 12 nucleotides align to TRBD1. V lost 9 bases and J lost 7; bases outside the gene matches: 10. This CDR3 contains 15 residues. Germline V gene lookup returns CDR1 LNHDA and CDR2 SQIVND (reference sequence). CDR3 loop: CASGGTGGPRQPQHF. CDR3 DNA: TGTGCCAGCGGTGGGACAGGGGGCCCCCGGCAGCCCCAGCATTTT. Based on the CDR3 plus reference TRBV19 and TRBJ1-5, the full variable domain is DGGITQSPKYLFRKEGQNVTLSCEQNLNHDAMYWYRQDPGQGLRLIYYSQIVNDFQKGDIAEGYSVSREKKESFPLTVTSAQKNPTAFYLCASGGTGGPRQPQHFGDGTRLSIL.

The chain is built from TRBV30 and TRBJ2-7; 11 nucleotides match TRBD1. The CDR3 consists of 13 residues. Trimming removed 7 bases from V and 6 bases from J; junction bases left unmatched: 8. Germline V gene lookup returns CDR1 GTSNPN and CDR2 SVGIG (reference sequence). This CDR3 reads CASGQGGSSEQYF. The DNA of the CDR3 is TGTGCCTCGGGACAGGGGGGATCTTCCGAGCAGTACTTC.

This clone was detected a few times. The rearrangement uses TRBV7-3 and TRBJ1-2, with TRBD1 matching 9 bases. V was pared by 4 bases and J by 8 bases, with 5 bases of the junction left unmatched. The CDR3 contains 13 residues. CDR1 and CDR2 from the germline V gene are SGHTA and FQGTGA. DNA for the CDR3: TGTGCCAGCAGCTCGGGACAGGGTGGCGGCTACACCTTC. Protein product: CASSSGQGGGYTF.

V usage is TRBV6-6 and J usage is TRBJ1-5; D gene unclear. Germline values: CDR1 MNHNY, CDR2 SVGAGI (reference sequence). V was trimmed by 0 bases and J by 1 base, leaving 4 bases between them. This CDR3 comprises 14 residues. The CDR3 DNA sequence: TGTGCCAGCAGTTACTCGGAGAGCAATCAGCCCCAGCATTTT. Translated: CASSYSESNQPQHF.

The genes are TRBV6-5 and TRBJ1-1; TRBD1 agrees at 7 bases. This CDR3 is built from 15 residues. Trimming at V came to 0 bases and at J to 0 bases, leaving 1 base not matched to a gene. The germline gives CDR1 MNHEY, CDR2 SVGAGI. CDR3 coding DNA: TGTGCCAGCAGTTACTCGACAGGGATGAACACTGAAGCTTTCTTT. This gives the protein CASSYSTGMNTEAFF.

The chain is built from TRBV28 and TRBJ2-7, with D possibly TRBD1 on 6 matching bases. Trimming removed 2 bases from V and 0 bases from J, with 11 bases in between. The germline CDR1 and CDR2 sequences are MDHEN and SYDVKM. The CDR3 contains 15 residues. CDR3 DNA: TGTGCCAGCAGTTTAGGACAGTTTGACTCCTACGAGCAGTACTTC. This codes for CASSLGQFDSYEQYF.

The chain combines TRBV24-1 with TRBJ1-1; D unresolved. Trimming removed 10 bases at V and 2 bases at J, with 13 bases between. Germline CDR1 and CDR2: KGHDR and SFDVKD. This CDR3 comprises 13 residues. The CDR3 coding sequence is TGTGCCACTCAAGGACTGGTAAACACTGAAGCTTTCTTT. Its protein is CATQGLVNTEAFF.

This clone turned up a few times. V usage is TRBV18 and J usage is TRBJ2-1; unclear D gene. V was trimmed by 0 bases and J by 5 bases, leaving 8 bases between them. The CDR3 runs 14 residues. Germline lookup yields CDR1 KGHSH and CDR2 LQKENI. DNA for the CDR3: TGTGCCAGCTCACCACCGTCTGGCAACAATGAGCAGTTCTTC. This translates into CASSPPSGNNEQFF.

The V and J genes are TRBV19 and TRBJ1-1; D ambiguous. The germline CDR1 and CDR2 sequences are LNHDA and SQIVND (reference sequence). There are 14 residues in the CDR3. Trimming removed 9 bases from V and 0 bases from J, with 14 bases in between. The CDR3 nucleotides read TGTGCCAGCAAAACGAGAGAGGTGAACACTGAAGCTTTCTTT. The encoded protein is CASKTREVNTEAFF. The full variable domain, in which reference TRBV19 and TRBJ1-1 provide the parts outside the CDR3, is DGGITQSPKYLFRKEGQNVTLSCEQNLNHDAMYWYRQDPGQGLRLIYYSQIVNDFQKGDIAEGYSVSREKKESFPLTVTSAQKNPTAFYLCASKTREVNTEAFFGQGTRLTVV.

V and J are TRBV7-2 and TRBJ2-5; 8 bases fit TRBD2. Germline CDR1 and CDR2: SGHTA and FQGNSA. The V gene end was trimmed by 5 bases and the J gene end by 5 bases; junction bases not matched to a gene: 7. The CDR3 length is 14 residues. CDR3 residues: CASSPGRGGETQYF. The DNA for the CDR3 is TGTGCCAGCAGCCCAGGCCGGGGGGGGGAGACCCAGTACTTC. Combining the CDR3 with reference TRBV7-2 and TRBJ2-5 gives the whole variable domain GAGVSQSPSNKVTEKGKDVELRCDPISGHTALYWYRQSLGQGLEFLIYFQGNSAPDKSGLPSDRFSAERTGGSVSTLTIQRTQQEDSAVYLCASSPGRGGETQYFGPGTRLLVL.

The CDR3 sequence: CASRSGTSFPDEQFF. The CDR3 DNA reads TGTGCCAGCAGATCCGGGACTAGTTTTCCTGATGAGCAGTTCTTC. The chain recombines TRBV27 with TRBJ2-1; the match to TRBD2 covers 8 bases. V trimming: 6 bases; J trimming: 8 bases; junction bases outside the gene matches: 12. The CDR3 runs 15 residues. Germline lookup yields CDR1 MNHEY and CDR2 SMNVEV (reference sequence).

The chain carries TRBV18 and TRBJ1-5; tentative D call: TRBD1 (6 bases). The CDR3 totals 16 residues. Germline lookup yields CDR1 KGHSH and CDR2 LQKENI. V was trimmed by 6 bases and J by 1 base, leaving 16 bases between them. The CDR3 loop reads CASSIDPQGSNQPQHF. In nucleotides, the CDR3 is TGTGCCAGCTCCATCGACCCGCAGGGGAGCAATCAGCCCCAGCATTTT.

The V gene is TRBV11-2, the J gene TRBJ2-5; D not certain. This CDR3 has 13 residues. Germline V lookup: CDR1 SGHAT, CDR2 FQNNGV. V lost 1 base, J lost 0 bases, and 3 bases lay in between. In DNA form, the CDR3 reads TGTGCCAGCAGCTTAGCGGACCAAGAGACCCAGTACTTC. Translation gives CASSLADQETQYF.

The chain combines TRBV7-2 with TRBJ2-1; 8 bases agree with TRBD2. The V gene end was trimmed by 1 base and the J gene end by 8 bases; junction bases not matched to a gene: 10. Germline CDR1 reads SGHTA; CDR2 reads FQGNSA. CDR3 length: 16 amino acids. For the CDR3, the DNA is TGTGCCAGCAGCTTAGTCAGCGGCGGGGGGTCTGATGAGCAGTTCTTC. It is translated as CASSLVSGGGSDEQFF. Filled out from reference TRBV7-2 and TRBJ2-1, the complete variable domain reads GAGVSQSPSNKVTEKGKDVELRCDPISGHTALYWYRQSLGQGLEFLIYFQGNSAPDKSGLPSDRFSAERTGGSVSTLTIQRTQQEDSAVYLCASSLVSGGGSDEQFFGPGTRLTVL.

In its sample, this clone was seen a few times. The chain has TRBV27 and TRBJ1-4; D possibly corresponds to TRBD1 (5 bases). V lost 5 bases, J lost 2 bases, and 12 bases lay in between. Germline CDR1 and CDR2: MNHEY and SMNVEV (reference sequence). The CDR3 has 15 amino acids. CDR3 sequence reads: CASSARQWTNEKLFF. The CDR3 DNA reads TGTGCCAGCAGTGCCCGACAGTGGACTAATGAAAAACTGTTTTTT.

The chain joins TRBV7-8 to TRBJ1-5; tentative D call: TRBD1 (5 bases). Between the trimmed V and J ends, which lost 5 bases and 7 bases, there was a span of 18 bases. The CDR3 loop spans 15 amino acids. Looked up from germline, CDR1 is SGHVS and CDR2 is FQNEAQ. The CDR3 spells CASSSLGGEAQPQHF. The CDR3 DNA follows: TGTGCCAGCAGCAGCCTTGGGGGGGAGGCGCAGCCCCAGCATTTT.

The V and J genes are TRBV6-2 or TRBV6-3 and TRBJ1-1; the D gene is possibly TRBD1 (6 bases). CDR3 length: 17 residues. With 2 bases removed from V and 6 bases from J, the gap between germline ends came to 22 bases. Germline CDR1 reads MNHEY; CDR2 reads SVGEGT. CDR3 coding DNA: TGTGCCAGCAGTTACGCCAACAGGGATTGGAGTCTAGCTGAAGCTTTCTTT. Translating it yields CASSYANRDWSLAEAFF.

The J gene is TRBJ1-6, the V gene TRBV5-5; D possibly corresponds to TRBD1 (5 bases). The V and J ends lost 5 bases and 9 bases respectively, with 18 bases between them. The germline V gene has CDR1 SGHKS and CDR2 YYEKEE (reference sequence). CDR3 length: 15 residues. CDR3 bases: TGTGCCAGCAGTCAGGGATCAGGGATCGGTTCACCCCTCCACTTT. Its protein product is CASSQGSGIGSPLHF.